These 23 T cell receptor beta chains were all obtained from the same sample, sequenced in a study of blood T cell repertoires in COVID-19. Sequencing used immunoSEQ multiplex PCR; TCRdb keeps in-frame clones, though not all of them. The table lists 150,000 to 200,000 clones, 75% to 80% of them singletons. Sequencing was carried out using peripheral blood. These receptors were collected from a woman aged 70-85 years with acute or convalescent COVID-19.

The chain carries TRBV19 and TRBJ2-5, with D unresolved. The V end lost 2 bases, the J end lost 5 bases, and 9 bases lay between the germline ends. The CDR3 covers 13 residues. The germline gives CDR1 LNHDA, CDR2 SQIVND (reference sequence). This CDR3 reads CASSINRKETQYF. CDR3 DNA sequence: TGTGCCAGTAGTATAAACAGAAAGGAGACCCAGTACTTC.

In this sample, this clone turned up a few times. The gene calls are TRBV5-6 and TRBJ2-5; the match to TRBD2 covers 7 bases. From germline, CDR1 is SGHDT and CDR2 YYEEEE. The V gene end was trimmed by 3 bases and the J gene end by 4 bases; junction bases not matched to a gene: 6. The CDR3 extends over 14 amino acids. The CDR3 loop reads CASSWTSVTETQYF. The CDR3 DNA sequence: TGTGCCAGCAGCTGGACTAGTGTGACAGAGACCCAGTACTTC.

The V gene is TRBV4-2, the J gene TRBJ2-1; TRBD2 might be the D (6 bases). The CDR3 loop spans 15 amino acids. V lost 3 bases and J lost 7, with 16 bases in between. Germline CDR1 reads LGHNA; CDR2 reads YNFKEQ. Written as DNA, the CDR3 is TGTGCCAGCAGCCATGGACGATCTAGCGAGAATGAGCAGTTCTTC. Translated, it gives CASSHGRSSENEQFF.

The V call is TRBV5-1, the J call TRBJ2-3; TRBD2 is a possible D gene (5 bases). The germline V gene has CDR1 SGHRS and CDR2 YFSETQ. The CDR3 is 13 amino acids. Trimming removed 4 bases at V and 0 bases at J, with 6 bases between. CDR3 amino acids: CASSRGSTDTQYF. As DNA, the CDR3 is TGCGCCAGCAGCCGAGGGAGCACAGATACGCAGTATTTT.

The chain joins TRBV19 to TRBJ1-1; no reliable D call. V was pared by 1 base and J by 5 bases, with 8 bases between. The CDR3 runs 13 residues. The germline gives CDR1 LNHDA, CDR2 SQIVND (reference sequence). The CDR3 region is CASSIGRETEAFF. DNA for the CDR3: TGTGCCAGTAGTATAGGACGGGAAACTGAAGCTTTCTTT.

CDR3 coding DNA: TGTGCCAGCACCGATGACCTAGGCCGGCCCCAGCATTTT. This codes for CASTDDLGRPQHF. The chain couples TRBV12-3 or TRBV12-4 to TRBJ1-5; D not resolved. The CDR3 has 13 residues. V was shortened by 7 bases and J by 9 bases, with 16 bases between the two germline ends.

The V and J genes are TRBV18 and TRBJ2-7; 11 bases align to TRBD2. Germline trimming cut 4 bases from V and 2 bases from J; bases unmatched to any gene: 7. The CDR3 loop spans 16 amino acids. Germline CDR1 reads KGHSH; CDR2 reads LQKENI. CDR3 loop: CASSLGLADGTYEQYF. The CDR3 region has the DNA TGTGCCAGCTCACTGGGACTAGCGGACGGAACCTACGAGCAGTACTTC.

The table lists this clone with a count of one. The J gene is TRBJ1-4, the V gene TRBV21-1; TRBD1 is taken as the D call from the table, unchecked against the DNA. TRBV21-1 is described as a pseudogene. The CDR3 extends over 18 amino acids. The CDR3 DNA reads TGTGCCAGCAGCAAACGGCGCTCAGGGGGACAGGCCTTTGGAAAACTGTTTTTT. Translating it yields CASSKRRSGGQAFGKLFF.

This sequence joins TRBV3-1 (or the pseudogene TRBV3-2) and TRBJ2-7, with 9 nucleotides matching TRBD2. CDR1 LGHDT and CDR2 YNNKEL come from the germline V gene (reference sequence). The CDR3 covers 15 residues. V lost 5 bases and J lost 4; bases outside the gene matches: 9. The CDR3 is CASSSVGLAAYEQYF. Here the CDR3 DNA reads TGTGCCAGCAGCTCCGTGGGACTAGCAGCATACGAGCAGTACTTC.

DNA for the CDR3: TGTGCCAGCGATCTCCGGGACTCAGGGGAGACCCAGTACTTC. This codes for CASDLRDSGETQYF. The rearrangement links TRBV6-5 to TRBJ2-5, with D perhaps TRBD2 (6 bases). Germline CDR1 and CDR2: MNHEY and SVGAGI. Between the trimmed V and J ends, which lost 8 bases and 5 bases, there was a span of 18 bases. CDR3 length: 14 amino acids.

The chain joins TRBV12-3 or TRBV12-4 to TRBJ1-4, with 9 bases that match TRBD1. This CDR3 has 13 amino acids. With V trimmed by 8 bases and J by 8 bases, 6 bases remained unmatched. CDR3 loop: CASRFGTGEKLFF. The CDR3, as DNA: TGTGCCAGCCGCTTCGGGACAGGGGAAAAACTGTTTTTT.

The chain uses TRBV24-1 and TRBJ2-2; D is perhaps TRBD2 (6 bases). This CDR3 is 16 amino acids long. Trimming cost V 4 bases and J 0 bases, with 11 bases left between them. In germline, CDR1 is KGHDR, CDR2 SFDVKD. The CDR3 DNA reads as TGTGCCACCAGTGACTCTAGACTAGCGAACACCGGGGAGCTGTTTTTT. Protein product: CATSDSRLANTGELFF.

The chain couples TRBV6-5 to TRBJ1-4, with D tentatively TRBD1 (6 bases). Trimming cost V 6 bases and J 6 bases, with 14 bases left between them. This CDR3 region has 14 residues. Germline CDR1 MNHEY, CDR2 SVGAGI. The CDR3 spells CASSLGDTDEKLFF. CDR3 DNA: TGTGCCAGCAGCCTCGGGGACACCGATGAAAAACTGTTTTTT.

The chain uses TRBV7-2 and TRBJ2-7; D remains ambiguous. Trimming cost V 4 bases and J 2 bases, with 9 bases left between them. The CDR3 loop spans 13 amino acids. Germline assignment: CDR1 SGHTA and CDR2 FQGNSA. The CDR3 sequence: CASSSPLAYEQYF. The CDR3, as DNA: TGTGCCAGCAGCTCCCCCCTAGCCTACGAGCAGTACTTC.

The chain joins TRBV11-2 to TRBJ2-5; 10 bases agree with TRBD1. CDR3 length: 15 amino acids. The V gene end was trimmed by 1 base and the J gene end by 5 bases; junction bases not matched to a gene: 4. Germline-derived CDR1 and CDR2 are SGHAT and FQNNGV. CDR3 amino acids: CASSLGQGAGETQYF. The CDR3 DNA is TGTGCCAGCAGCTTAGGACAGGGGGCGGGGGAGACCCAGTACTTC.

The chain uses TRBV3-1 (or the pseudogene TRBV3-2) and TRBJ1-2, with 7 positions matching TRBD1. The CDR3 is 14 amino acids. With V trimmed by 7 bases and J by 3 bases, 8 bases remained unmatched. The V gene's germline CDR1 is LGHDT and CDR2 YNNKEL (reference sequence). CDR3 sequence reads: CASTPTGSYYGYTF. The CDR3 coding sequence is TGTGCCAGCACCCCGACAGGGTCGTACTATGGCTACACCTTC.

The CDR3, as DNA: TGTGCCAGCAGCTTGATGTTCGACGAGCAGTACTTC. It encodes CASSLMFDEQYF. The chain carries TRBV5-8 and TRBJ2-7; D gene uncertain. V was trimmed by 1 base and J by 5 bases, leaving 7 bases between them. Looked up from germline, CDR1 is SGHTS and CDR2 is YDEGEE. This CDR3 comprises 12 residues.

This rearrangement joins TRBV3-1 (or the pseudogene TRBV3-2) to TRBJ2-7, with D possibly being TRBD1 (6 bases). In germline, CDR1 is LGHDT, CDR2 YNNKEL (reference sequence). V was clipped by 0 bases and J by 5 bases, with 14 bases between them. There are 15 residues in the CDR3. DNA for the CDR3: TGTGCCAGCAGCCAAGAGTCGGCAGGGGATCACGAGCAGTACTTC. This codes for CASSQESAGDHEQYF.

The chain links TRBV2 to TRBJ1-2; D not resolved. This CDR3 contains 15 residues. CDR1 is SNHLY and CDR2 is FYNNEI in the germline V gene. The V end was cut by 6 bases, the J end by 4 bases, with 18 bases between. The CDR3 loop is CASRTSNQVRYGYTF. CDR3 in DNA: TGTGCCAGCAGGACCTCCAACCAGGTTCGCTATGGCTACACCTTC.

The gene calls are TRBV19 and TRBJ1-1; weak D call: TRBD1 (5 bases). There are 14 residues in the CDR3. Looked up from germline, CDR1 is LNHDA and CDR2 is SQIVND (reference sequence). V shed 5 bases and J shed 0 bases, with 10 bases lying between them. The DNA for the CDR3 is TGTGCCAGTAGTCCGACGACAGTGAACACTGAAGCTTTCTTT. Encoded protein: CASSPTTVNTEAFF.

The DNA for the CDR3 is TGTGCCAGCAGCTCCCAGGGGACAGGGGGCACTGAAGCTTTCTTT. It is translated as CASSSQGTGGTEAFF. The chain combines TRBV3-1 (or the pseudogene TRBV3-2) with TRBJ1-1, with 11 bases aligning to TRBD1. CDR3 length equals 15 residues. The J segment lost 4 bases and the V segment lost 5 bases, leaving 6 bases of the junction unmatched. CDR1 is LGHDT, CDR2 YNNKEL, per germline (reference sequence).

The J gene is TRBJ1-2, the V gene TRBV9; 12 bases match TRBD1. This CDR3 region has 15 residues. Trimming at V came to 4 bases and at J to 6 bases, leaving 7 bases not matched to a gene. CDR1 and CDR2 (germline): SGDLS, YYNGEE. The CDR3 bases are TGTGCCAGCAGCCCGGGACAGGGGGCGTTCAATGGCTACACCTTC. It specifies CASSPGQGAFNGYTF.

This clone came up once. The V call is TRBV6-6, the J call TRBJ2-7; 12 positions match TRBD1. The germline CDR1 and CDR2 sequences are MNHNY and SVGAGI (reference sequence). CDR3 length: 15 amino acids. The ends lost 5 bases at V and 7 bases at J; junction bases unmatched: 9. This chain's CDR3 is CASSPPGQGAKEQYF. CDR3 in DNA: TGTGCCAGCAGTCCCCCGGGACAGGGGGCAAAGGAGCAGTACTTC.